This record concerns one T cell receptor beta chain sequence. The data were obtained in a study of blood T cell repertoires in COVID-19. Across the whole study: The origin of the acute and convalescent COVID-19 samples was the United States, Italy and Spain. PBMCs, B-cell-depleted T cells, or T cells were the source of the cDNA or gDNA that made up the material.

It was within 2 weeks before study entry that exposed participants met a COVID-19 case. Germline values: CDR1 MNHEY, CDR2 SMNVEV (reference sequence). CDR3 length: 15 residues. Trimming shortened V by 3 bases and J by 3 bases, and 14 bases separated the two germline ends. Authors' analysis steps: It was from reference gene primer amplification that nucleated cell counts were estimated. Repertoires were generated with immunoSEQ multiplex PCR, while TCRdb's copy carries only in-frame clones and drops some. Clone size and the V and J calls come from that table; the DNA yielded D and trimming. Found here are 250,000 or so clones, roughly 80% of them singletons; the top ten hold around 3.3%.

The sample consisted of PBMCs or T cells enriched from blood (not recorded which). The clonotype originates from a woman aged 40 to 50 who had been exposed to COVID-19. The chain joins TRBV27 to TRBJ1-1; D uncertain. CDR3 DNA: TGTGCCAGCAGTTTTCTCGGCGGGGTTGACACTGAAGCTTTCTTT. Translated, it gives CASSFLGGVDTEAFF.